This is a list of T cell receptor beta chains from one sample in a study of blood T cell repertoires in COVID-19. The method was immunoSEQ multiplex PCR; TCRdb's version includes in-frame clones alone and lacks a portion of them. The sample comprises approximately 50,000 clones, more than 70% of which are singletons, and about 15% rests with the top ten. The source material was peripheral blood. Every receptor here comes from a human donor in a cohort sampled during active COVID-19. Both conserved end residues are part of each CDR3. D genes are given only for firm matches. Rows may omit the clone size; those that give it use once, few, many or a size class.

V gene	J gene	clone size	D gene	CDR3 protein	CDR3 DNA
TRBV18	TRBJ1-5	-	-	CASSPTGGVGQPQHF	TGTGCCAGCTCGCCTACAGGCGGGGTAGGTCAGCCCCAGCATTTT
TRBV19	TRBJ1-5	few	TRBD1	CASSTPPGQFNQPQHF	TGTGCCAGTAGTACCCCGCCGGGACAGTTCAATCAGCCCCAGCATTTT
TRBV30	TRBJ1-1	-	-	CAWSVPRGAMTEAFF	TGTGCCTGGAGTGTACCCCGGGGGGCGATGACTGAAGCTTTCTTT
TRBV6-4	TRBJ1-5	-	TRBD1	CASSPDRGSNQPQHF	TGTGCCAGCAGTCCAGACAGGGGCAGCAATCAGCCCCAGCATTTT
TRBV7-9	TRBJ1-3	-	-	CASRSQGTGNTIYF	TGTGCCAGCAGGTCACAGGGAACCGGAAACACCATATATTTT
TRBV12-5	TRBJ2-3	once	-	CASGLPLSGGSDTQYF	TGTGCTAGTGGTTTGCCCCTGAGCGGAGGGAGTGATACGCAGTATTTT
TRBV3-1/TRBV3-2	TRBJ1-1	-	-	CASSTHGGGAKSTEAFF	TGTGCCAGCAGCACCCATGGGGGGGGCGCTAAGAGCACTGAAGCTTTCTTT
TRBV10-2	TRBJ1-1	-	TRBD1	CASTRTGVTEAFF	TGCGCCAGCACTAGGACAGGGGTGACTGAAGCTTTCTTT
TRBV5-1	TRBJ2-5	-	-	CASSLASDQETQYF	TGCGCCAGCAGCTTGGCCTCGGACCAAGAGACCCAGTACTTC
TRBV3-1/TRBV3-2	TRBJ2-7	few	TRBD2	CASSLGLAGSSYEQYF	TGTGCCAGCAGCCTCGGACTAGCGGGGAGCTCCTACGAGCAGTACTTC
TRBV5-1	TRBJ2-7	-	TRBD1	CASSLSSARDRDYEQYF	TGCGCCAGCAGCTTGAGTTCGGCAAGGGACAGGGACTACGAGCAGTACTTC
TRBV24-1	TRBJ2-7	-	TRBD1	CATSDTTGGGYEQYF	TGTGCCACCAGTGATACGACAGGGGGCGGGTACGAGCAGTACTTC
TRBV28	TRBJ1-4	-	TRBD1	CASSARTGGLFF	TGTGCCAGCAGCGCTCGGACAGGAGGTCTGTTTTTT
TRBV5-1	TRBJ2-3	-	-	CASSPGTETDTQYF	TGCGCCAGCTCCCCCGGGACTGAGACAGATACGCAGTATTTT
TRBV24-1	TRBJ2-5	-	TRBD1	CATSPKRGIQGAYQETQYF	TGTGCCACCAGTCCGAAAAGGGGGATTCAGGGGGCCTACCAAGAGACCCAGTACTTC
TRBV7-7	TRBJ2-1	-	-	CASSLVGRGLPGDEQFF	TGTGCTAGCAGCTTAGTCGGCAGGGGCTTACCCGGGGATGAGCAGTTCTTC
TRBV7-9	TRBJ1-5	-	-	CASSPGGPLGEPQHF	TGTGCCAGCAGCCCGGGGGGACCTCTGGGGGAGCCCCAGCATTTT
TRBV4-1	TRBJ2-2	-	-	CASSNRDTTTGELFF	TGCGCCAGCAGCAACCGGGACACCACCACCGGGGAGCTGTTTTTT
TRBV3-1/TRBV3-2	TRBJ1-1	-	-	CASSQDLGRGTEAFF	TGTGCCAGCAGCCAAGATTTGGGTAGGGGGACTGAAGCTTTCTTT
TRBV5-5	TRBJ2-1	-	TRBD1	CASSPGQGSNEQFF	TGTGCCAGCAGCCCGGGACAGGGTTCGAATGAGCAGTTCTTC
TRBV5-4	TRBJ1-2	few	TRBD1	CASSPGQNYGYTF	TGTGCCAGCAGCCCGGGACAGAACTATGGCTACACCTTC
TRBV6-6	TRBJ1-4	once	-	CASSSREATNEKLFF	TGTGCCAGCAGTTCAAGAGAAGCAACTAATGAAAAACTGTTTTTT
TRBV7-9	TRBJ2-1	-	TRBD1	CASSLAGTGGIGEQFF	TGTGCCAGCAGCTTAGCCGGGACAGGGGGAATCGGGGAGCAGTTCTTC
TRBV5-1	TRBJ2-7	-	-	CASSSPGSIAYEQYF	TGCGCCAGCAGCTCCCCCGGTTCCATCGCCTACGAGCAGTACTTC
TRBV5-5	TRBJ1-2	-	TRBD1	CASRYGTGASGYTF	TGTGCCAGCAGATACGGGACAGGGGCAAGTGGCTACACCTTC
TRBV28	TRBJ2-2	-	-	CASTPGSWELFF	TGTGCCAGCACTCCCGGGAGCTGGGAGCTGTTTTTT
TRBV6-5	TRBJ2-5	once	TRBD1	CASSYGTGGRETQYF	TGTGCCAGCAGTTACGGGACAGGCGGTCGGGAGACCCAGTACTTC
TRBV7-2	TRBJ2-5	-	-	CASSFAGSTAETQYF	TGTGCCAGCAGCTTCGCGGGGTCGACCGCAGAGACCCAGTACTTC
TRBV27	TRBJ2-5	-	TRBD1	CASSSWDRQETQYF	TGTGCCAGCAGTTCCTGGGACAGACAAGAGACCCAGTACTTC
TRBV6-5	TRBJ1-2	-	-	CASTPAGPGNYGYTF	TGTGCCAGCACCCCCGCGGGGCCGGGTAACTATGGCTACACCTTC
TRBV9	TRBJ1-1	-	TRBD1	CASSVTGGGEAFF	TGTGCCAGCAGCGTAACAGGGGGCGGTGAAGCTTTCTTT
TRBV5-5	TRBJ1-2	-	-	CASSLLNTANYGYTF	TGTGCCAGCAGCTTGTTGAACACAGCTAACTATGGCTACACCTTC
TRBV7-9	TRBJ1-2	-	-	CASSLVGGNYGYTF	TGTGCCAGCAGCTTAGTCGGGGGAAACTATGGCTACACCTTC
TRBV9	TRBJ2-1	-	TRBD2	CASSVAPGLAGLTYNEQFF	TGTGCCAGCAGCGTAGCGCCTGGACTAGCGGGGCTCACCTACAATGAGCAGTTCTTC
TRBV27	TRBJ2-6	-	-	CASSRGQSSSGANVLTF	TGTGCCAGCAGTAGAGGTCAGTCCTCCTCTGGGGCCAACGTCCTGACTTTC
TRBV6-5	TRBJ2-5	-	-	CASRPGFQETQYF	TGTGCCAGCAGGCCAGGGTTCCAAGAGACCCAGTACTTC
TRBV12-3/TRBV12-4	TRBJ1-3	-	-	CASTGNTIYF	TGTGCCAGTACTGGAAACACCATATATTTT
TRBV5-8	TRBJ1-4	-	-	CASKDSTSTNEKLFF	TGTGCCAGCAAAGACAGCACCTCAACTAATGAAAAACTGTTTTTT
TRBV10-1	TRBJ2-7	-	TRBD2	CASSAASGYEQYF	TGCGCCAGCAGTGCTGCTAGCGGATACGAGCAGTACTTC
TRBV6-1	TRBJ2-7	-	-	CASSEAVGYEQYF	TGTGCCAGCAGTGAGGCTGTTGGTTACGAGCAGTACTTC
TRBV12-5	TRBJ1-5	-	-	CASGLREDQPQHF	TGTGCTAGTGGCTTGAGGGAGGATCAGCCCCAGCATTTT
TRBV7-2	TRBJ1-5	-	-	CASSLTGQLNSNQPQHF	TGTGCCAGCAGCTTAACCGGACAGCTAAATAGCAATCAGCCCCAGCATTTT
TRBV30	TRBJ2-5	-	-	CAWSTMEGETQYF	TGTGCCTGGAGTACTATGGAAGGAGAGACCCAGTACTTC
TRBV5-1	TRBJ2-7	-	-	CASSPEAYYEQYF	TGCGCCAGCAGCCCGGAGGCTTACTACGAGCAGTACTTC
TRBV25-1	TRBJ2-5	-	-	CASSEMGGRETQYF	TGTGCCAGCAGTGAAATGGGGGGAAGAGAGACCCAGTACTTC
TRBV5-4	TRBJ2-3	-	-	CASSLEAGPADTQYF	TGTGCCAGCAGCTTGGAGGCAGGGCCGGCAGATACGCAGTATTTT
TRBV19	TRBJ1-4	-	-	CASSFRATNEKLFF	TGTGCCAGTAGTTTTCGAGCAACTAATGAAAAACTGTTTTTT
TRBV18	TRBJ2-6	-	TRBD1	CASSPKTGAGANVLTF	TGTGCCAGCTCACCAAAGACAGGGGCCGGGGCCAACGTCCTGACTTTC
TRBV28	TRBJ1-4	-	-	CASRLLADTNEKLFF	TGTGCCAGCAGGTTATTAGCGGACACCAATGAAAAACTGTTTTTT
TRBV5-4	TRBJ2-7	-	-	CASSRRTAWGEQYF	TGTGCCAGCAGCCGCCGGACAGCTTGGGGCGAGCAGTACTTC
TRBV2	TRBJ2-7	-	TRBD2	CASKTVAGTYEQYF	TGTGCCAGCAAGACCGTAGCGGGTACCTACGAGCAGTACTTC
TRBV6-5	TRBJ2-5	-	TRBD1	CASSRQGARGTQYF	TGTGCCAGCAGCCGACAGGGGGCAAGGGGGACCCAGTACTTC
TRBV7-8	TRBJ1-1	-	TRBD1	CASSPRGTGGTEAFF	TGTGCCAGCAGCCCCCGGGGGACAGGGGGAACTGAAGCTTTCTTT